This T cell receptor beta chain came from a study of T cells in women clearing cervical HPV infection. The length of the CDR3 is 15 residues. V lost 2 bases to trimming and J lost 4 bases, with 15 bases between them. Germline loops: CDR1 MNHEY, CDR2 SVGEGT. About this clone itself: Sequencing ends 3 residues short of the CDR3 end; the germline J gene provides the rest.

The method was immunoSEQ multiplex PCR; TCRdb's version includes in-frame clones alone and lacks a portion of them. This sample contains 30,000 to 35,000 clones. This receptor was taken from a woman between 18 and 69 years old with a cervical HPV16 infection that either progressed to CIN3+ or cleared (not recorded which). The J gene is TRBJ2-7, the V gene TRBV6-2 or TRBV6-3; D call uncertain. Sequenced material: blood buffy coat. CDR3 protein: CASSYTNYGSYEQYF. CDR3 DNA (partial): TGTGCCAGCAGTTACACTAATTACGGAAGTTACGAG.